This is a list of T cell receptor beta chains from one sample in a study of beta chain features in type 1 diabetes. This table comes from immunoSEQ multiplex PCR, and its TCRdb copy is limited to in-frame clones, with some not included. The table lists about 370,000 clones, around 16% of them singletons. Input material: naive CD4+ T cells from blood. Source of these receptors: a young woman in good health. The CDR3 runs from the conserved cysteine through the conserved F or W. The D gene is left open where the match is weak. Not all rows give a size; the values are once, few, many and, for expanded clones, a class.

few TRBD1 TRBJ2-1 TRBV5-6 CASSLDRGSYNEQFF TGTGCCAGCAGCTTGGACAGGGGCTCCTACAATGAGCAGTTCTTC
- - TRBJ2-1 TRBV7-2 CASSQRWIDEQFF TGTGCCAGCAGCCAGAGGTGGATCGATGAGCAGTTCTTC
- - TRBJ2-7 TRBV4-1 CASSHVWGDEQYF TGCGCCAGCAGCCACGTGTGGGGGGACGAGCAGTACTTC
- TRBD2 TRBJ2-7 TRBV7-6 CASSLSLAGYEQYF TGTGCCAGCAGCTTAAGTCTAGCGGGATATGAGCAGTACTTC
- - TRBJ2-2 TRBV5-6 CASSLRSGSVTGELFF TGTGCCAGCAGCTTGCGTTCGGGATCAGTAACCGGGGAGCTGTTTTTT
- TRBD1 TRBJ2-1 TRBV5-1 CASSFGQAYNEQFF TGCGCCAGCAGCTTCGGACAGGCCTACAATGAGCAGTTCTTC
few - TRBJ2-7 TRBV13 CASSREGVGSRAYEQYF TGTGCCAGCAGTCGTGAGGGGGTGGGGAGCCGGGCCTACGAGCAGTACTTC
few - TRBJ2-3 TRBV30 CAWSELDSPGVDTQYF TGTGCCTGGAGTGAATTGGACTCCCCTGGGGTTGATACGCAGTATTTT
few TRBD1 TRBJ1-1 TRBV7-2 CASSLSSGGPREAFF TGTGCCAGCAGCTTATCGTCAGGGGGCCCCCGCGAAGCTTTCTTT
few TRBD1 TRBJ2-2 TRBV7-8 CASSHQGVANTGELFF TGTGCCAGCAGCCACCAGGGGGTTGCGAACACCGGGGAGCTGTTTTTT
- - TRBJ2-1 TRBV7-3 CASSPRQGEQFF TGTGCCAGCAGCCCCAGGCAAGGTGAGCAGTTCTTC
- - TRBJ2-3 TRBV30 CAWRTASLGTQYF TGTGCCTGGAGGACAGCATCCTTGGGTACGCAGTATTTT
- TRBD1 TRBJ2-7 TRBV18 CASSPYATGGLRDEQYF TGTGCCAGCTCACCATACGCCACAGGGGGTCTTAGGGACGAGCAGTACTTC
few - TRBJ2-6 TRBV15 CATSRDRGIRSGANVLTF TGTGCCACCAGCAGAGATCGCGGGATCCGGTCCGGGGCCAACGTCCTGACTTTC
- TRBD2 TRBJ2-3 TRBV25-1 CASGIAGTDTQYF TGTGCCAGCGGTATAGCGGGGACAGATACGCAGTATTTT
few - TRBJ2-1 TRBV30 CAWSVDRPASSYNEQFF TGTGCCTGGAGTGTAGACAGGCCCGCGAGCTCCTACAATGAGCAGTTCTTC
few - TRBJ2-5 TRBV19 CASSINQGGQETQYF TGTGCCAGTAGTATCAACCAGGGAGGCCAAGAGACCCAGTACTTC
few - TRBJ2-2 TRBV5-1 CASTNSQGGELFF TGCGCCAGCACCAACTCACAGGGCGGGGAGCTGTTTTTT
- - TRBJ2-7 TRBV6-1 CASSDGLRGRNEQYF TGTGCCAGCAGTGACGGGTTGCGGGGACGAAACGAGCAGTACTTC
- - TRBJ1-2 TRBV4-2 CASSLTRANYGYTF TGTGCCAGCAGCCTTACCCGGGCTAACTATGGCTACACCTTC
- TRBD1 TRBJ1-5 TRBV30 CAWSRTGGGNQPQHF TGTGCCTGGAGTCGGACAGGGGGCGGAAATCAGCCCCAGCATTTT
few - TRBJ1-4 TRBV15 CATGRTNEKLFF TGTGCCACCGGGCGAACTAATGAAAAACTGTTTTTT
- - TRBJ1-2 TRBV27 CASSPERTTETNGYTF TGTGCCAGCAGTCCCGAGCGTACGACAGAAACAAATGGCTACACCTTC
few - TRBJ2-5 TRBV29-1 CSALVAGGYQETQYF TGCAGCGCCTTGGTTGCGGGCGGATATCAAGAGACCCAGTACTTC
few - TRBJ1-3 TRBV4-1 CASSRNLPTFSGNTIYF TGCGCCAGCAGCCGAAACCTGCCCACTTTCTCTGGAAACACCATATATTTT
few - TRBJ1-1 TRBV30 CAWSVGSNTEAFF TGTGCCTGGAGTGTGGGCAGTAACACTGAAGCTTTCTTT
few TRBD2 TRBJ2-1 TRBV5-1 CASSLGLAGGPEEQFF TGCGCCAGCAGCTTGGGACTAGCGGGAGGGCCAGAGGAGCAGTTCTTC
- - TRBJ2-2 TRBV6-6 CASSREGGDNTGELFF TGTGCCAGCAGCCGCGAGGGCGGGGATAACACCGGGGAGCTGTTTTTT
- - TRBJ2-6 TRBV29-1 CSVAGTATSGANVLTF TGCAGCGTTGCCGGGACTGCTACCTCTGGGGCCAACGTCCTGACTTTC
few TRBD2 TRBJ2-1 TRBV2 CATKPREEVGEQFF TGTGCCACCAAACCGCGGGAGGAGGTGGGGGAGCAGTTCTTC
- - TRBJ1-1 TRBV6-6 CASARAGRETEAFF TGTGCCAGCGCTCGCGCGGGGCGAGAGACTGAAGCTTTCTTT
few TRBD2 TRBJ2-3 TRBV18 CASSPSAGVADTQYF TGTGCCAGCTCCCCCTCGGCGGGAGTAGCAGATACGCAGTATTTT
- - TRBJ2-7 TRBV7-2 CASSWGGAFSEQYF TGTGCCAGCAGCTGGGGGGGCGCTTTTTCCGAGCAGTACTTC
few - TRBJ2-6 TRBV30 CALSNSPNVLTF TGTGCCTTGTCGAACTCGCCCAACGTCCTGACTTTC
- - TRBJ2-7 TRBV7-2 CASSFGGRLLYEQYF TGTGCCAGCAGCTTCGGGGGGCGACTCCTCTACGAGCAGTACTTC
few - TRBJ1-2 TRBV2 CASRRQAHYGYTF TGTGCCAGCAGGCGACAGGCCCACTATGGCTACACCTTC
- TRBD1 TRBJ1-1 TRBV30 CAWSGTGNYNTEAFF TGTGCCTGGAGTGGGACAGGGAATTACAACACTGAAGCTTTCTTT
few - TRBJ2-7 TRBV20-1 CSAPSYEQYF TGCAGTGCTCCATCCTACGAGCAGTACTTC
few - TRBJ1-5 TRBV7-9 CASSRGEQPQHF TGTGCCAGCAGCCGGGGGGAACAGCCCCAGCATTTT
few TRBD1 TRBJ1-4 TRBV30 CAWSPETGGSEKLFF TGTGCCTGGAGTCCTGAGACAGGGGGATCTGAAAAACTGTTTTTT
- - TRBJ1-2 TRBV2 CASRVRTGGYTF TGTGCCAGCAGAGTACGAACAGGGGGCTACACCTTC
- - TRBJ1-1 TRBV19 CASSMATEAFF TGTGCCAGTAGTATGGCAACTGAAGCTTTCTTT
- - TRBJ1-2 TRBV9 CASSAPDYGYTF TGTGCCAGCAGCGCCCCAGACTATGGCTACACCTTC
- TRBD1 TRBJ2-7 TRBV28 CASSGQVQYF TGTGCCAGCAGTGGACAGGTTCAGTACTTC
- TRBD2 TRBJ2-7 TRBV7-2 CASSLLLTSGKRSEQYF TGTGCCAGCAGCCTATTACTGACTAGCGGGAAACGTAGCGAGCAGTACTTC
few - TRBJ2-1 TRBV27 CASRTGPKGNEQFF TGTGCCAGCAGGACAGGCCCTAAGGGCAATGAGCAGTTCTTC
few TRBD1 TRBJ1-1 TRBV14 CASSQDDRVFETFF TGTGCCAGCAGCCAAGATGACAGGGTTTTTGAAACTTTCTTT
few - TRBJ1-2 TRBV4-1 CASSYMIQVLGYTF TGCGCCAGCAGCTACATGATACAGGTCTTAGGCTACACCTTC
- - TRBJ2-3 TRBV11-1 CASSSRISSTDTQYF TGTGCCAGCAGTTCGCGGATCTCTAGCACAGATACGCAGTATTTT
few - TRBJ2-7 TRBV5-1 CASRYREGTYEQYF TGCGCCAGCAGATACAGGGAGGGTACCTACGAGCAGTACTTC